These 20 T cell receptor beta chains were all obtained from the same sample, sequenced in a study of patients and donors after allogeneic stem cell transplantation. TCRdb reanalysed the RT-PCR reads using MiXCR and keeps one entry per CDR3 protein. The sample includes roughly 940,000 distinct CDR3 sequences, 18% of them seen just once. Sequencing was carried out using blood, either unsorted or a sorted T cell fraction (not recorded which). The receptors were sampled from a human donor who was either an allogeneic HSCT recipient or a stem cell or donor lymphocyte infusion donor (not recorded which). It is not recorded whose cells these are; they may come from a transplant donor.

The chain has TRBV28 and TRBJ2-7; D unresolved. Trimming shortened V by 3 bases and J by 4 bases, and 10 bases separated the two germline ends. CDR3 length: 13 residues. Looked up from germline, CDR1 is MDHEN and CDR2 is SYDVKM. The CDR3 protein is CASSFSPLYEQYF. The CDR3 DNA sequence: TGTGCCAGCAGTTTTAGTCCCTTATACGAGCAGTACTTC.

In this sample, this clonotype turned up a few times. V usage is TRBV20-1 and J usage is TRBJ2-1; D remains ambiguous. Trimming cost V 1 base and J 7 bases, with 8 bases left between them. The CDR3 is 12 amino acids. Germline assignment: CDR1 DFQATT and CDR2 SNEGSKA (reference sequence). The CDR3 sequence is CSARVRANEQFF. CDR3 bases: TGCAGTGCTAGAGTTAGGGCGAATGAGCAGTTCTTC.

This clonotype was seen a handful of times. For the CDR3, the DNA is TGTGCCACCAGTGATCAAGAAGGCGGGGGGCGTTGGAATGAGCAGTTCTTC. Amino acid sequence: CATSDQEGGGRWNEQFF. The chain employs TRBV24-1 and TRBJ2-1; 8 positions match TRBD2. This CDR3 spans 17 amino acids. V was pared by 3 bases and J by 7 bases, with 13 bases of the junction left unmatched. Germline V gene data show CDR1 as KGHDR and CDR2 as SFDVKD.

A note on this clonotype: One end of the junction fails to match germline, which may point to a read error. The chain recombines TRBV20-1 with TRBJ2-3; 10 nucleotides line up with TRBD2. The CDR3 runs to 15 residues. Germline V gene data show CDR1 as DFQATT and CDR2 as SNEGSKA (reference sequence). The CDR3 region is CSARDLAGAGVWSLF. CDR3 nucleotides: TGCAGTGCTAGAGACCTAGCGGGGGCCGGGGTATGGTCTCTTTTT.

This clonotype has more than one count but fewer than ten. This sequence joins TRBV5-8 and TRBJ2-7; the match to TRBD1 covers 8 bases. The CDR3 has 16 residues. Germline values: CDR1 SGHTS, CDR2 YDEGEE. Trimming took 0 bases from V and 3 from J; bases not matched to a gene: 8. CDR3 nucleotide sequence: TGTGCCAGCAGCTTGGATTCCGGACAGGGTAGCTACGAGCAGTACTTC. This gives the protein CASSLDSGQGSYEQYF.

This clonotype was detected ten times or more. The chain has TRBV10-3 and TRBJ2-1; 14 bases fit TRBD2. Germline CDR1 is ENHRY and CDR2 is SYGVKD. J was trimmed by 8 bases and V by 2 bases; bases with no gene match: 5. The CDR3 covers 16 residues. The CDR3 here is CAISEGTSGGIDEQFF. The CDR3 DNA reads as TGTGCCATCAGTGAGGGGACTAGCGGGGGTATCGATGAGCAGTTCTTC.

This clonotype showed up just a few times. The chain combines TRBV30 with TRBJ2-2, with D possibly TRBD1 on 6 matching bases. Germline V CDR1 and CDR2: GTSNPN, SVGIG (reference sequence). This CDR3 has 14 amino acids. The V end was cut by 0 bases, the J end by 5 bases, with 10 bases between. The CDR3 sequence is CAWSVGQGTGELFF. CDR3 sequence (DNA): TGTGCCTGGAGTGTAGGCCAGGGGACCGGGGAGCTGTTTTTT.

The chain is built from TRBV12-3 or TRBV12-4 and TRBJ1-3, with unresolved D. The CDR3 contains 16 residues. V was shortened by 10 bases and J by 2 bases, with 21 bases between the two germline ends. The CDR3 DNA reads as TGTGCCACCGAAGTTCTGGGGTATAGAGCTGGAAACACCATATATTTT. Encoded protein: CATEVLGYRAGNTIYF.

The rearrangement joins TRBV11-3 to TRBJ2-1, with D uncertain. The CDR3 totals 11 residues. The germline V and J ends were trimmed by 3 bases and 9 bases, with 6 bases remaining between them. Per germline, CDR1 SGHNT and CDR2 YENEEA. The CDR3 bases are TGTGCCAGCAGCTTTTCTGTTGAGCAGTTCTTC. Protein sequence: CASSFSVEQFF.

V gene TRBV28 combines with J gene TRBJ2-7, with TRBD2 matching 8 bases. This CDR3 has 14 amino acids. CDR1 is MDHEN and CDR2 is SYDVKM in the germline V gene. V lost 5 bases, J lost 0 bases, and 3 bases stayed unmatched. The CDR3 nucleotides read TGTGCCAGCAGTATAGCGGGGAACTCCTACGAGCAGTACTTC. Protein: CASSIAGNSYEQYF.

This clonotype came up a few times. The V gene is TRBV6-1, the J gene TRBJ1-6; TRBD1 matches at 11 bases. CDR1 is MNHNS, CDR2 SASEGT, per germline. The V gene end was trimmed by 7 bases and the J gene end by 0 bases; junction bases not matched to a gene: 5. This CDR3 contains 17 residues. The CDR3 nucleotides are TGTGCCAGCACGGGGACAGGGGGTAGCTCCTATAATTCACCCCTCCACTTT. It is translated as CASTGTGGSSYNSPLHF.

This clonotype was detected a few times. V usage is TRBV6-1 and J usage is TRBJ2-1; possible D gene TRBD1, 6 bases. This CDR3 spans 15 amino acids. The germline gives CDR1 MNHNS, CDR2 SASEGT. Trimming stripped 8 bases from V and 8 bases from J, with 22 bases between. The CDR3 region is CASRRHPGQRYEQFF. The CDR3, as DNA: TGTGCCAGCCGGAGGCACCCTGGACAGCGGTATGAGCAGTTCTTC.

This clonotype was counted between two and nine times. The chain joins TRBV4-2 to TRBJ2-1; 9 bases map to TRBD2. Germline CDR1 LGHNA, CDR2 YNFKEQ. This CDR3 comprises 14 residues. The J segment lost 9 bases and the V segment lost 8 bases, leaving 11 bases of the junction unmatched. The CDR3 loop reads CASGRTSAEGEQFF. The CDR3 nucleotides read TGTGCCAGCGGAAGGACTAGCGCCGAAGGTGAGCAGTTCTTC.

This clonotype was seen more than once but under ten times. Mismatch with germline at one junction end may stem from a read error. CDR3 in amino acids: CASSLKVNHGYTF. CDR3 sequence (DNA): TGTGCCAGCAGTTTGAAGGTTAACCATGGCTACACCTTC. This sequence joins TRBV27 and TRBJ1-2; no clear D. The CDR3 covers 13 residues. The V gene's germline CDR1 is MNHEY and CDR2 SMNVEV (reference sequence).

The rearrangement links TRBV11-2 to TRBJ2-3, with TRBD2 identical over 14 bases. Trimming took 5 bases from V and 3 from J; bases not matched to a gene: 13. This CDR3 region has 19 residues. Germline V gene sequence: CDR1 SGHAT, CDR2 FQNNGV. CDR3 sequence: CASSPGTSGSRGQTDTQYF. As DNA, the CDR3 is TGTGCCAGCAGCCCAGGGACTAGCGGGAGTCGAGGGCAGACAGATACGCAGTATTTT.

The chain has TRBV4-2 and TRBJ1-2; D is uncertain. The CDR3 contains 14 residues. Germline values: CDR1 LGHNA, CDR2 YNFKEQ. The germline V and J ends were trimmed by 1 base and 4 bases, with 10 bases remaining between them. CDR3 sequence reads: CASSQGGIGYGYTF. The CDR3 nucleotides are TGTGCCAGCAGCCAAGGCGGGATTGGCTATGGCTACACCTTC.

V usage is TRBV5-1 and J usage is TRBJ2-3; 8 bases are a match to TRBD1. The CDR3 runs 16 residues. With V trimmed by 2 bases and J by 4 bases, 9 bases remained unmatched. In germline, CDR1 is SGHRS, CDR2 YFSETQ. CDR3 sequence reads: CASSFLVPQGADTQYF. Here the CDR3 DNA reads TGCGCCAGCAGCTTCCTAGTTCCACAGGGGGCAGATACGCAGTATTTT.

The V gene is TRBV29-1, the J gene TRBJ2-7; possibly TRBD2 for D (6 bases). This CDR3 has 12 amino acids. Germline V lookup: CDR1 SQVTM, CDR2 ANQGSEA. Between the trimmed V and J ends, which lost 3 bases and 6 bases, there was a span of 12 bases. The CDR3 reads CSVEEGGSEQYF. DNA for the CDR3: TGCAGCGTTGAGGAGGGCGGCAGCGAGCAGTACTTC.

The chain is built from TRBV25-1 and TRBJ2-1; TRBD2 agrees at 8 bases. Germline V CDR1 and CDR2: MGHDK, SYGVNS. The CDR3 has 16 amino acids. The J segment lost 3 bases and the V segment lost 6 bases, leaving 10 bases of the junction unmatched. CDR3 coding DNA: TGTGCCAGCAGCCAGACGGCACTAGCGGTCTACAATGAGCAGTTCTTC. Protein product: CASSQTALAVYNEQFF.

This clonotype has just a few counts. J is TRBJ2-1 and V is TRBV7-3, with 9 bases fitting TRBD2. Germline-derived CDR1 and CDR2 are SGHTA and FQGTGA. This CDR3 has 16 amino acids. V dropped 0 bases and J dropped 9; count of bases not matched to a gene: 9. For the CDR3, the DNA is TGTGCCAGCAGCTTAACGACGTCTAGCGGGACGGGTGAGCAGTTCTTC. Protein sequence: CASSLTTSSGTGEQFF.